Following are 6 T cell receptor beta chains from one sample sequenced in a study of graft-versus-host responses after intestinal transplantation. Clones were read by immunoSEQ multiplex PCR, and TCRdb kept only the in-frame ones, dropping some. Here the sample spans about 19,000 clones, around 76% being singletons. Graft specimens yielded both intraepithelial and lamina propria lymphocytes. The sample was ileum tissue, taken roughly 21 days after intestinal transplant. Receptor source: a human patient who received an intestinal transplant, so some T cells may come from the graft donor.

The table lists this clone with a few counts. The genes are TRBV6-5 and TRBJ2-1, with TRBD2 matching 9 bases. CDR3 length: 16 amino acids. Trimming at V came to 1 base and at J to 4 bases, leaving 5 bases not matched to a gene. Germline V gene lookup returns CDR1 MNHEY and CDR2 SVGAGI. The CDR3: CASSYWGGGAYNEQFF. The CDR3 bases are TGTGCCAGCAGTTACTGGGGCGGGGGGGCTTACAATGAGCAGTTCTTC.

This clone was recorded only once. This chain uses TRBV7-2 with TRBJ2-5, with TRBD1 matching 8 bases. With V trimmed by 5 bases and J by 2 bases, 1 base remained unmatched. The CDR3 sequence is 13 residues long. Per germline, CDR1 SGHTA and CDR2 FQGNSA. This CDR3 is CASSRDRQETQYF. The DNA for the CDR3 is TGTGCCAGCAGCCGGGACAGGCAAGAGACCCAGTACTTC.

This chain uses TRBV4-1 with TRBJ2-3; D gene ambiguous. The germline V and J ends were trimmed by 4 bases and 3 bases, with 14 bases remaining between them. The CDR3 is 15 residues long. In germline, CDR1 is MGHRA, CDR2 YSYEKL. DNA of the CDR3: TGCGCCAGCAGCCCCGGCGGCAAAAGAACAGATACGCAGTATTTT. Translating it yields CASSPGGKRTDTQYF.

This clone was seen a handful of times. The chain recombines TRBV4-2 with TRBJ1-1; 7 bases fit TRBD1. J gave up 8 bases and V 3 bases, and 12 bases lay outside the gene matches. The CDR3 spans 15 residues. In germline, CDR1 is LGHNA, CDR2 YNFKEQ. The CDR3 sequence: CASSQTGTGVAEAFF. CDR3 sequence (DNA): TGTGCCAGCAGCCAGACCGGCACAGGGGTAGCAGAAGCTTTCTTT.

J is TRBJ2-7 and V is TRBV11-2, with 12 nucleotides matching TRBD2. The germline CDR1 and CDR2 sequences are SGHAT and FQNNGV. This CDR3 has 15 residues. Losses at the gene ends were 5 bases for V and 2 bases for J; bases not matched to a gene: 4. The CDR3 reads CASSNGLAGTYEQYF. As DNA, the CDR3 is TGTGCCAGCAGCAACGGACTAGCGGGAACCTACGAGCAGTACTTC.

The CDR3 nucleotides read TGTGCCAGCAGCGGACCAGGGACAGATTATAATTCACCCCTCCACTTT. This sequence encodes CASSGPGTDYNSPLHF. The chain has TRBV7-4 and TRBJ1-6, with 7 nucleotides matching TRBD1. Germline CDR1 is SGHVT and CDR2 is SQSDAQ. CDR3 length equals 16 residues. Trimming at V came to 5 bases and at J to 4 bases, leaving 8 bases not matched to a gene.